The rows below give T cell receptor beta chains drawn from one sample of a study of cytomegalovirus exposure and HLA in healthy donors. Produced via immunoSEQ multiplex PCR; TCRdb's table is partial and in-frame only. The sample shows roughly 120,000 clones, around four fifths of them seen only once. The sequenced material came from PBMCs. The receptors originated from a young man in good health and CMV-seropositive. The CDR3 runs from the conserved cysteine through the conserved F or W. Each record gives: J gene, V gene, clone size, D gene, CDR3 protein, CDR3 DNA. A D gene is named only where the DNA matches it firmly. Only part of the rows carry a size: once, few, many, or a class if the clone is expanded.

TRBJ1-5	TRBV21-1	-	-	CASSKEKGGTVGDQPQHF	TGTGCCAGCAGCAAAGAAAAAGGTGGGACTGTGGGGGATCAGCCCCAGCATTTT
TRBJ2-7	TRBV2	-	TRBD2	CASDSGGDYEQYF	TGTGCCAGCGATAGCGGGGGAGACTACGAGCAGTACTTC
TRBJ2-1	TRBV7-6	-	TRBD2	CASSSRRVAGDNEQFF	TGTGCCAGCAGCTCCCGAAGGGTAGCGGGGGACAATGAGCAGTTCTTC
TRBJ2-1	TRBV7-6	-	TRBD1	CASSLGQGVNEQFF	TGTGCCAGCAGCTTAGGACAGGGGGTCAATGAGCAGTTCTTC
TRBJ1-4	TRBV30	-	-	CAWTINEKLFF	TGTGCCTGGACCATTAATGAAAAACTGTTTTTT
TRBJ1-4	TRBV7-6	-	TRBD1	CASSLDPPTGRANEKLFF	TGTGCCAGCAGCTTAGACCCTCCGACAGGGCGGGCTAATGAAAAACTGTTTTTT
TRBJ2-5	TRBV11-2	once	TRBD2	CASSWTGTSGGESETQYF	TGTGCCAGCAGTTGGACCGGGACTAGCGGGGGGGAGTCGGAGACCCAGTACTTC
TRBJ2-1	TRBV27	-	TRBD2	CASSRTSGVYNEQFF	TGTGCCAGCAGTAGGACTAGCGGGGTCTACAATGAGCAGTTCTTC
TRBJ2-1	TRBV5-1	few	-	CASSPGTNEQFF	TGCGCCAGCAGCCCCGGGACTAATGAGCAGTTCTTC
TRBJ1-1	TRBV30	-	TRBD1	CAWSGTGWNTEAFF	TGTGCCTGGAGTGGGACAGGATGGAACACTGAAGCTTTCTTT
TRBJ1-2	TRBV7-9	-	-	CASSPLDIPLGYGYTF	TGTGCCAGCAGCCCCTTAGACATCCCGTTGGGCTATGGCTACACCTTC
TRBJ1-3	TRBV4-1	few	-	CASSQAVRGNTIYF	TGTGCCAGCAGCCAAGCGGTGCGTGGAAACACCATATATTTT
TRBJ1-2	TRBV6-5	-	-	CASSYSETHYGYTF	TGTGCCAGCAGTTACTCCGAGACTCACTATGGCTACACCTTC
TRBJ2-6	TRBV7-2	many	-	CASSSRGTGANVLTF	TGTGCCAGCAGCTCTAGGGGGACTGGGGCCAACGTCCTGACTTTC
TRBJ2-2	TRBV5-5	-	-	CASSLAGGQVYTGELFF	TGTGCCAGCAGCTTGGCGGGGGGACAGGTCTACACCGGGGAGCTGTTTTTT
TRBJ2-7	TRBV6-1	-	TRBD1	CASTRTGGYEQYF	TGTGCCAGCACCAGGACAGGGGGCTACGAGCAGTACTTC
TRBJ2-1	TRBV27	-	-	CASSFTGLSSYNEQFF	TGTGCCAGCAGTTTCACAGGGCTAAGCTCCTACAATGAGCAGTTCTTC
TRBJ2-2	TRBV29-1	-	TRBD1	CSVLRTGYTGELFF	TGCAGCGTGCTCCGGACAGGGTATACCGGGGAGCTGTTTTTT
TRBJ2-5	TRBV11-2	-	-	CASSSSRLQETQYF	TGTGCCAGCAGCTCTTCACGACTCCAAGAGACCCAGTACTTC
TRBJ1-2	TRBV30	-	-	CAWSVRAGGYTF	TGTGCCTGGAGTGTGAGGGCTGGGGGCTACACCTTC
TRBJ1-5	TRBV30	-	-	CAWSRGSNQPQHF	TGTGCCTGGAGTCGGGGGTCAAATCAGCCCCAGCATTTT
TRBJ2-3	TRBV2	-	-	CASSAGVDRDTQYF	TGTGCCAGCAGTGCAGGGGTCGATAGAGATACGCAGTATTTT